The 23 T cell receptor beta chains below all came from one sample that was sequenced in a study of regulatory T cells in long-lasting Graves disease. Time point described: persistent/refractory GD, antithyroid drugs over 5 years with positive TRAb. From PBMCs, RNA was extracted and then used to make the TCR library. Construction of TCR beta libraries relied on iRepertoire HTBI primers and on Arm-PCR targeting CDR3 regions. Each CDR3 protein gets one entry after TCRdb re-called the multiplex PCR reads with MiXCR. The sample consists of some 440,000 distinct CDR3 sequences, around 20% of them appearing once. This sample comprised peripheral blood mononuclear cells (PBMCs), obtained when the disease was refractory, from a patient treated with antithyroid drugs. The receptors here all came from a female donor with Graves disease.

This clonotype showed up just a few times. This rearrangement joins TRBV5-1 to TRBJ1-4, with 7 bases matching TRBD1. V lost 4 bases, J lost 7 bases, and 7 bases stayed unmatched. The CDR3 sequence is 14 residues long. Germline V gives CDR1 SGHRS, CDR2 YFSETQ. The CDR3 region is CASSPGTVPEKLFF. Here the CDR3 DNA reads TGCGCCAGCAGCCCCGGGACAGTTCCTGAAAAACTGTTTTTT. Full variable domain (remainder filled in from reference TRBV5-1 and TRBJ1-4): KAGVTQTPRYLIKTRGQQVTLSCSPISGHRSVSWYQQTPGQGLQFLFEYFSETQRNKGNFPGRFSGRQFSNSRSEMNVSTLELGDSALYLCASSPGTVPEKLFFGSGTQLSVL.

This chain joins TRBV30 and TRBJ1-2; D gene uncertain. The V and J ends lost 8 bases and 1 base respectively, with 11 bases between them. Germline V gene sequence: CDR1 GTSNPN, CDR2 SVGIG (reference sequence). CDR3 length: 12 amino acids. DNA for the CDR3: TGTGCCGGATTACAGCGTAACTATGGCTACACCTTC. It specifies CAGLQRNYGYTF.

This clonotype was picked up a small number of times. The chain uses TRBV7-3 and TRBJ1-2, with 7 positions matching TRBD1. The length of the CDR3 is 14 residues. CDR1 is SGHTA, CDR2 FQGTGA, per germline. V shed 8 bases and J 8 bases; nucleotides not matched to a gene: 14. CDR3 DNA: TGTGCCAGCTCTCCAGGGGTAGGGGGCGGCGGCTACACCTTC. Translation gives CASSPGVGGGGYTF. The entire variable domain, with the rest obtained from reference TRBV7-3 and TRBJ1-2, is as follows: GAGVSQTPSNKVTEKGKYVELRCDPISGHTALYWYRQSLGQGPEFLIYFQGTGAADDSGLPNDRFFAVRPEGSVSTLKIQRTERGDSAVYLCASSPGVGGGGYTFGSGTRLTVV.

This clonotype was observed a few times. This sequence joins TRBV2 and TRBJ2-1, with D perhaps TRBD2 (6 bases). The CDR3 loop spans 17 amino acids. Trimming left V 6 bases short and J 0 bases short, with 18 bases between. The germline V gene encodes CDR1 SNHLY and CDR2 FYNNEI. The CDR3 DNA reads TGTGCCAGCAGCTGGCCCCGGGACGGGAGCTCCTACAATGAGCAGTTCTTC. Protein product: CASSWPRDGSSYNEQFF. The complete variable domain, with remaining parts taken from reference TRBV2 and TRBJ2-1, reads EPEVTQTPSHQVTQMGQEVILRCVPISNHLYFYWYRQILGQKVEFLVSFYNNEISEKSEIFDDQFSVERPDGSNFTLKIRSTKLEDSAMYFCASSWPRDGSSYNEQFFGPGTRLTVL.

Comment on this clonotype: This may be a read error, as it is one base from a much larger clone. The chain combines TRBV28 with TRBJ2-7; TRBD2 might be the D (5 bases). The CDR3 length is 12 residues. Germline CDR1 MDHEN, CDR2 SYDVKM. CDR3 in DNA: TGTGTCAGCAGTCCCGACTACTACGAGCAGTACTTC. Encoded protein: CVSSPDYYEQYF.

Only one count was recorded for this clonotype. In DNA, the CDR3 is TGTGCCAGCAGCTCACTTCTTTGGGACAGGGGCACAGATACGCAGTATTTT. Translation gives CASSSLLWDRGTDTQYF. The chain employs TRBV7-3 and TRBJ2-3; TRBD1 matches 9 bases. The V gene end was trimmed by 4 bases and the J gene end by 1 base; junction bases not matched to a gene: 9. Germline CDR1 is SGHTA and CDR2 is FQGTGA. The CDR3 is 17 residues long.

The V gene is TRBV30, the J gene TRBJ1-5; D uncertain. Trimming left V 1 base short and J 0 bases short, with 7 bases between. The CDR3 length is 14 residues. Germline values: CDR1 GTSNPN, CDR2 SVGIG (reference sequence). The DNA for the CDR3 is TGTGCCTGGAGTGGGACTTATAGCAATCAGCCCCAGCATTTT. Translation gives CAWSGTYSNQPQHF. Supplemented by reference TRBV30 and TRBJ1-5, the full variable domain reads SQTIHQWPATLVQPVGSPLSLECTVEGTSNPNLYWYRQAAGRGLQLLFYSVGIGQISSEVPQNLSASRPQDRQFILSSKKLLLSDSGFYLCAWSGTYSNQPQHFGDGTRLSIL.

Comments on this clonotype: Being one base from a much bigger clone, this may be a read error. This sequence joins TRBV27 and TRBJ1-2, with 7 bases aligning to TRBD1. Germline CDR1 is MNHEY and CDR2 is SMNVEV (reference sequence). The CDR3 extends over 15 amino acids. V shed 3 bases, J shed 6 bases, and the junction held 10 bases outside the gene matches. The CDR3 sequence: CASSFRQGIHHGYTF. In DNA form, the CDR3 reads TGTGCCAGCAGTTTTAGACAGGGAATTCACCATGGCTACACCTTC.

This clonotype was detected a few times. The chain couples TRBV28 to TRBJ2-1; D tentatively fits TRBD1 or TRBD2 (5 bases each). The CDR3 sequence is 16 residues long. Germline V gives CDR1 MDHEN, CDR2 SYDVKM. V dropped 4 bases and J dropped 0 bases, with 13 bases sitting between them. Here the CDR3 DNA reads TGTGCCAGCAGTTCCGGGACGTTAAGCTCCTACAATGAGCAGTTCTTC. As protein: CASSSGTLSSYNEQFF. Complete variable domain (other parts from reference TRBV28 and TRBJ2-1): DVKVTQSSRYLVKRTGEKVFLECVQDMDHENMFWYRQDPGLGLRLIYFSYDVKMKEKGDIPEGYSVSREKKERFSLILESASTNQTSMYLCASSSGTLSSYNEQFFGPGTRLTVL.

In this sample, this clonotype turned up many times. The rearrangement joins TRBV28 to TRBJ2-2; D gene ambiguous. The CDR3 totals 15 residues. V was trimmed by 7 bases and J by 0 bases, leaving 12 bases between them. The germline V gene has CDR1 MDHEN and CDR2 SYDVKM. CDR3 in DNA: TGTGCCAGCATCGAGAGACATACGAACACCGGGGAGCTGTTTTTT. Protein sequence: CASIERHTNTGELFF.

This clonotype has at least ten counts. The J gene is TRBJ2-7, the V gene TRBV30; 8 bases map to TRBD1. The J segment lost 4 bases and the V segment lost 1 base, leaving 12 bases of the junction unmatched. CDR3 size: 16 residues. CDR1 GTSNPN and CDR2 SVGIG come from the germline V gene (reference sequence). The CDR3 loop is CAWSGSQDRVFYEQYF. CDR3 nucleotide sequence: TGTGCCTGGAGTGGCAGCCAGGACAGGGTATTTTACGAGCAGTACTTC.

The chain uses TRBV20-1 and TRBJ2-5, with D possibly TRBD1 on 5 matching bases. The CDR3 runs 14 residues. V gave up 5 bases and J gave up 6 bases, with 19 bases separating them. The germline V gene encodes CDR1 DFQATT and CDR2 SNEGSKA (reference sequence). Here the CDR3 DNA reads TGCAGTGCTCGGCGGTCTGGGGCAGGGAAGACCCAGTACTTC. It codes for CSARRSGAGKTQYF.

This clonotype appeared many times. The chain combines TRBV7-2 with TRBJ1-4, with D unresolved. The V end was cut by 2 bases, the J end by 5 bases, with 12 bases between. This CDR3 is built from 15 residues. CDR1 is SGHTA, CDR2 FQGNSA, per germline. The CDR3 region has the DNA TGTGCCAGCAGCTTATATGGATCGAGGAATGAAAAACTGTTTTTT. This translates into CASSLYGSRNEKLFF.

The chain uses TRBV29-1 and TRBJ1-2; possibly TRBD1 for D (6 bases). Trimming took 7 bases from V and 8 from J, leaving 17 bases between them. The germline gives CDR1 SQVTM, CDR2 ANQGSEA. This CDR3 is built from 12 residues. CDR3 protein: CSADARGKGYTF. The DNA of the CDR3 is TGCAGCGCCGACGCCAGGGGCAAAGGCTACACCTTC. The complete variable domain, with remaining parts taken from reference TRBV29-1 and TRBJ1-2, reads SAVISQKPSRDICQRGTSLTIQCQVDSQVTMMFWYRQQPGQSLTLIATANQGSEATYESGFVIDKFPISRPNLTFSTLTVSNMSPEDSSIYLCSADARGKGYTFGSGTRLTVV.

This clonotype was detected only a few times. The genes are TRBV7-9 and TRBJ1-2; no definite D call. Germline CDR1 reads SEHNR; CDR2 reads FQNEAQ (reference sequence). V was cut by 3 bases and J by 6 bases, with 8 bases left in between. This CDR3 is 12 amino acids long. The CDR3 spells CASSFRLDGYTF. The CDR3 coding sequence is TGTGCCAGCAGCTTCAGGTTAGATGGCTACACCTTC.

The CDR3 DNA follows: TGTGCCAGCAGTGATGGGGGCGCATGGTCACCCCTCCACTTT. Its translation is CASSDGGAWSPLHF. The genes are TRBV12-3 or TRBV12-4 and TRBJ1-6, with D possibly matching TRBD1 (6 bases). The CDR3 covers 14 residues. V gave up 5 bases and J gave up 10 bases, with 15 bases separating them.

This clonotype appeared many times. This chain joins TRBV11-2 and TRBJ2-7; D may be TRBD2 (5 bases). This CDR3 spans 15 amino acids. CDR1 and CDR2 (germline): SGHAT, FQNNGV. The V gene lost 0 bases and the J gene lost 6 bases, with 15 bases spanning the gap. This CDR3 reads CASSLDGVLGSEQYF. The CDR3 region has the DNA TGTGCCAGCAGCTTAGATGGGGTACTAGGATCCGAGCAGTACTTC.

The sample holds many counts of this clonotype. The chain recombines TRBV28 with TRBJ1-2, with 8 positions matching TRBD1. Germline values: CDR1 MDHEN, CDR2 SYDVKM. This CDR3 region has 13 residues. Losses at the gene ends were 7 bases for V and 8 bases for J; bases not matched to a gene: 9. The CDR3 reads CASNDDRGYGYTF. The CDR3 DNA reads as TGTGCCAGCAACGATGACAGGGGATACGGCTACACCTTC.

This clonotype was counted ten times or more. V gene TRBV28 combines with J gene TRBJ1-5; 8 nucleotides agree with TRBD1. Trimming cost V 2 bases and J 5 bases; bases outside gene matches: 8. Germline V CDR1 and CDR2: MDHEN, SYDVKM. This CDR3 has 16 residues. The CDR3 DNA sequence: TGTGCCAGCAGTTTAGGGGGCAGGGGGCCAGATCAGCCCCAGCATTTT. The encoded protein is CASSLGGRGPDQPQHF.

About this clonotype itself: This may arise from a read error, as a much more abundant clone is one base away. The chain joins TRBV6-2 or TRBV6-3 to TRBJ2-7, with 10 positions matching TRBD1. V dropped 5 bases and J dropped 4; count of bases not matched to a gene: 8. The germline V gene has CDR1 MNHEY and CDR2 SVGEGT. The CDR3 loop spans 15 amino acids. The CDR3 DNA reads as TGTGCCAGCAGTCTCCCGGGACAGGGGATTTACGAGCAGTACTTC. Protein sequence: CASSLPGQGIYEQYF.

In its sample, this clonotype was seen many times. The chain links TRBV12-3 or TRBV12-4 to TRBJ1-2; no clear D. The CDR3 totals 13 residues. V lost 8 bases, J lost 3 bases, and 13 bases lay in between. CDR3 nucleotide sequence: TGTGCCAGCCGGCGGAGGCCCGACTATGGCTACACCTTC. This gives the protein CASRRRPDYGYTF.

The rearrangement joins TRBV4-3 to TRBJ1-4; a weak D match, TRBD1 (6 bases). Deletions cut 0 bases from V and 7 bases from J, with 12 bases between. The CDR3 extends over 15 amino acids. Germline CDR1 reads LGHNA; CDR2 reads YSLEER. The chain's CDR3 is CASSQEGGAREKLFF. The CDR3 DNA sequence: TGCGCCAGCAGCCAAGAGGGGGGCGCCCGTGAAAAACTGTTTTTT.

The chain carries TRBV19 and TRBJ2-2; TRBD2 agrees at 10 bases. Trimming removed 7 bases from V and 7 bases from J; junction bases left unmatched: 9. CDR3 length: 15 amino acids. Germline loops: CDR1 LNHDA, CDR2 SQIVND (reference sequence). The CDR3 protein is CASTEAGGPGGELFF. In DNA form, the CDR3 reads TGTGCCAGTACGGAAGCGGGAGGGCCGGGCGGGGAGCTGTTTTTT. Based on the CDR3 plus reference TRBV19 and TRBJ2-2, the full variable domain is DGGITQSPKYLFRKEGQNVTLSCEQNLNHDAMYWYRQDPGQGLRLIYYSQIVNDFQKGDIAEGYSVSREKKESFPLTVTSAQKNPTAFYLCASTEAGGPGGELFFGEGSRLTVL.